This TCR beta chain emerged from a study of T cell responses to AZD1222 COVID-19 vaccine. Study-wide results and caveats: No repertoire was sampled before or during the peak T cell response, only after it. Regions left unmutated in variants are reportedly the target of nearly half of spike-specific TCRs. Spike was spanned by vaccine-associated CD4 TCRs, which were dominant at 160-218 and 743-854.

Trimming took off 6 bases at V and 4 bases at J, with 10 bases between the two ends. This CDR3 is 11 amino acids long. Germline assignment: CDR1 DFQATT and CDR2 SNEGSKA (reference sequence). The table came from immunoSEQ multiplex PCR; TCRdb's copy has only in-frame clones and leaves some out. The table includes some 89,000 clones, roughly nine tenths detected once. This clone showed up just once. Its target is not known. The TCR sequence derives from an adult in good health. The sequenced sample was peripheral blood, obtained on day 0 of AZD1222 vaccination. The chain has TRBV20-1 and TRBJ2-7; D is uncertain. In nucleotides, the CDR3 is TGCAGTGCCTGGACCTCGTACGAGCAGTACTTC. Translation gives CSAWTSYEQYF.